This T cell receptor (beta chain) originates from a study of T cells in Graves' hyperthyroidism and ophthalmopathy (dated by TCRdb to the late 2010s). General notes on the study: To identify TCR V-J signatures that set the groups apart, the researchers used a discovery cohort of about a hundred patients, made up of under 45 with Graves' ophthalmopathy and 57 with stable Graves' hyperthyroidism. Whether ophthalmopathy could be predicted prospectively was tested in an independent validation cohort made up of approximately 19 hyperthyroidism patients plus 17 patients who later progressed to ophthalmopathy. In addition, the study compared T-cell repertoires in thyroid tissue and in blood from 6 or 7 Graves' hyperthyroidism patients. TCR Vbeta CDR3 sequencing of some 140 peripheral blood samples (43 ophthalmopathy, 75 or so hyperthyroidism and 17 progressor patients) is reported in the paper. The roughly 99 discovery patients were divided at random into training and test sets in a 7:3 ratio. Once sampling was done, hyperthyroidism patients were given methimazole at a starting dose of 30 mg daily, whereas ophthalmopathy patients were given high-dose intravenous methylprednisolone.

What the study reported, not specific to this receptor: Ophthalmopathy was separated from stable hyperthyroidism by a 13 V-J signature model, with about 86% sensitivity and roughly 81% specificity obtained in cross-validation and 80%/75% obtained in testing. In validation, the model predicted progression to ophthalmopathy with about 71% sensitivity and 72% to 85% specificity, a median of about six months before onset. Sample size was not statistically predetermined, and investigators were not blinded to group allocation. Most expanded thyroid clonotypes (frequency above 0.001) were also found in blood, which suggests that blood repertoires may mirror thyroid immune responses.

The TCR beta CDR3 regions were amplified from RNA transcripts. For the first round of RT-PCR on the TCR CDR3, the HTBI primer set was used together with the Qiagen OneStep RT-PCR kit. The libraries were constructed in a second round of multiplex PCR and then size-selected and purified. The libraries were sequenced on an Illumina HiSeq2000 using paired-end 100 bp reads. For the original study's pipeline: Raw data were processed with SOAPnuke, discarding reads with adapters, uncalled bases, mean Phred below 15, or no exact constant-primer or identifier match. COPE v1.2.5 was used to merge the high-quality paired reads, and each unique nucleotide sequence was defined as a clonotype. Clonotypes were aligned to IMGT TRBV, TRBD and TRBJ reference segments using MiTCR v1.1. Analysis was restricted to V-J combinations with a frequency above 0.0001, which covered 99.2% of repertoires. The TCS score was defined as F50 (clonal expansion) divided by E x V (chaos), with BLOSUM62-based TCRdist calculated between CDR3 peptides within each V-J. Welch's t-statistics and random forest reduced roughly 500 V-J features to some 14, which were used in a naive Bayes classifier (R e1071). TCRdb cleaned the public reads at Q25 with fastp, built clones with MiXCR and kept in-frame beta chains. Entries that share a CDR3 protein sequence are merged under the most common genes and DNA. Here the V and J calls rest on TCRdb's processing, not on the authors' analysis. Within this sample are just over 550,000 distinct CDR3 sequences, with approximately 44% of them counted one time only. The top ten constitute roughly 8.2% of the sample.

This clonotype was picked up many times. Which antigen it targets is not known. Base qualities are not recorded, but no much larger clone differs from it by a single base. Stable Graves' hyperthyroidism was defined as the absence of progression to ophthalmopathy over 18 months of follow-up. Hyperthyroidism patients were newly diagnosed, with disease duration under 2 months, and aged 18 to 65 years. Patients with uncontrolled infections, other autoimmune diseases, pregnancy or lactation were excluded. Diagnoses relied on clinical symptoms, serum thyroxine and TRAb, thyroid ultrasound and orbital computed tomography. Total RNA was extracted with Trizol reagent, and quality was checked on an Agilent 2100 Bioanalyzer. Based on the germline V gene, the CDR1 and CDR2 sequences are SNHLY and FYNNEI. Trimming removed 0 bases from V and 0 bases from J, leaving 8 bases between the germline ends. Spanning cysteine to phenylalanine, the CDR3 consists of 15 amino acids. Just CDR3 DNA is preserved here, 45 bases in frame from base 1.

The TCR sequence derives from a woman aged 18-30 years with Graves' hyperthyroidism. Donor details come from another sample of the same person, matched by shared clones. Recombination connected TRBV2 to TRBJ1-1, with TRBD1 perhaps the D gene, on 6 matching bases. Sequencing was done on a sample of peripheral blood or thyroid tissue (not recorded which). The CDR3 in this case is CASSEARDMNTEAFF. The DNA sequence is TGTGCCAGCAGTGAAGCGCGGGACATGAACACTGAAGCTTTCTTT. Here the CDR3 is joined to the reference TRBV2 and TRBJ1-1 genes, and the full variable domain is: EPEVTQTPSHQVTQMGQEVILRCVPISNHLYFYWYRQILGQKVEFLVSFYNNEISEKSEIFDDQFSVERPDGSNFTLKIRSTKLEDSAMYFCASSEARDMNTEAFFGQGTRLTVV.